Listed below are T cell receptor beta chains from one sample, sequenced in a study of response to subunit inactivated influenza vaccine. Each CDR3 protein is one row after TCRdb ran MiXCR on the RT-PCR reads. Seen here are some 500,000 distinct CDR3 sequences, 10% to 15% observed once, and the top ten hold around 12%. The sample in question was PBMCs from blood, obtained roughly 45 days after vaccination. These receptors came from a man aged 50 to 60 who received an inactivated influenza vaccine. Each CDR3 is given with its conserved first and last residue. D genes are given only for firm matches. Some rows mark clone size as missing; the rest say once, few, many or name a class of expanded clone.

d_call: -; j_call: TRBJ2-1; v_call: TRBV5-1; clone_size: -; cdr3_aa: CASSRNMLRTLSGSYNEQFF; cdr3_nt: TGCGCCAGCAGCCGAAATATGCTCAGGACCCTTTCGGGCTCCTACAATGAGCAGTTCTTC
d_call: -; j_call: TRBJ2-4; v_call: TRBV7-2; clone_size: -; cdr3_aa: CASSPGPLLAKNIQYF; cdr3_nt: TGTGCCAGCAGCCCTGGGCCGCTACTAGCCAAAAACATTCAGTACTTC
d_call: TRBD1; j_call: TRBJ2-1; v_call: TRBV20-1; clone_size: few; cdr3_aa: CSEPGQGNGEQFF; cdr3_nt: TGCAGTGAACCGGGACAGGGTAACGGTGAGCAGTTCTTC
d_call: -; j_call: TRBJ2-1; v_call: TRBV20-1; clone_size: few; cdr3_aa: CSARDLGDWNEQFF; cdr3_nt: TGCAGTGCTAGAGATTTAGGGGATTGGAATGAGCAGTTCTTC
d_call: TRBD2; j_call: TRBJ2-1; v_call: TRBV20-1; clone_size: -; cdr3_aa: CSARPPGGAVRNEQFF; cdr3_nt: TGCAGTGCTAGACCTCCGGGGGGGGCCGTTAGGAATGAGCAGTTCTTC
d_call: -; j_call: TRBJ2-5; v_call: TRBV10-2; clone_size: few; cdr3_aa: CASSESEETQYF; cdr3_nt: TGCGCCAGCAGTGAGTCTGAGGAGACCCAGTACTTC
d_call: TRBD1; j_call: TRBJ1-5; v_call: TRBV7-9; clone_size: -; cdr3_aa: CASSQGERPQHF; cdr3_nt: TGTGCCAGCAGCCAGGGGGAGAGGCCCCAGCATTTT
d_call: TRBD2; j_call: TRBJ2-1; v_call: TRBV12-3/TRBV12-4; clone_size: few; cdr3_aa: CASRGRAGGPVQFF; cdr3_nt: TGTGCCAGCAGGGGACGGGCGGGGGGGCCGGTGCAGTTCTTC
d_call: -; j_call: TRBJ2-3; v_call: TRBV6-5; clone_size: few; cdr3_aa: CASSYSVTGTQHYDTQYF; cdr3_nt: TGTGCCAGCAGTTACTCGGTGACGGGGACTCAGCATTATGATACGCAGTATTTT
d_call: -; j_call: TRBJ1-2; v_call: TRBV5-6; clone_size: -; cdr3_aa: CASSLDSPGYGYTF; cdr3_nt: TGTGCCAGCAGCTTGGATAGCCCCGGGTATGGCTACACCTTC
d_call: TRBD1; j_call: TRBJ2-7; v_call: TRBV10-3; clone_size: -; cdr3_aa: CAISAAGTGAGEQYF; cdr3_nt: TGTGCCATCAGTGCCGCCGGGACAGGGGCAGGCGAGCAGTACTTC
d_call: TRBD2; j_call: TRBJ2-3; v_call: TRBV20-1; clone_size: many; cdr3_aa: CSAYSGGALDTQYF; cdr3_nt: TGCAGTGCTTATAGCGGGGGGGCATTAGATACGCAGTATTTT
d_call: -; j_call: TRBJ1-5; v_call: TRBV6-2/TRBV6-3; clone_size: many; cdr3_aa: CASSYGGQPQHF; cdr3_nt: TGTGCCAGCAGTTACGGGGGACAGCCCCAGCATTTT
d_call: -; j_call: TRBJ2-3; v_call: TRBV29-1; clone_size: -; cdr3_aa: CSVEARLGGRRRGDTQYF; cdr3_nt: TGCAGCGTTGAAGCCCGTTTGGGGGGCCGCCGGAGGGGGGATACGCAGTATTTT
d_call: -; j_call: TRBJ2-7; v_call: TRBV5-1; clone_size: many; cdr3_aa: CASSPTGTPYEQYF; cdr3_nt: TGCGCCAGCAGCCCAACCGGGACACCCTACGAGCAGTACTTC
d_call: -; j_call: TRBJ1-4; v_call: TRBV25-1; clone_size: few; cdr3_aa: CASSPGVNEKLFF; cdr3_nt: TGTGCCAGCAGTCCAGGGGTTAATGAAAAACTGTTTTTT
d_call: TRBD2; j_call: TRBJ2-7; v_call: TRBV4-2; clone_size: many; cdr3_aa: CASSPEGTSGSTYEQYF; cdr3_nt: TGTGCCAGCAGCCCAGAGGGTACTAGCGGGAGTACCTACGAGCAGTACTTC
d_call: TRBD2; j_call: TRBJ2-1; v_call: TRBV27; clone_size: few; cdr3_aa: CASSLTSGNNEQFF; cdr3_nt: TGTGCCAGCAGTTTAACTAGCGGGAACAATGAGCAGTTCTTC
d_call: -; j_call: TRBJ2-1; v_call: TRBV29-1; clone_size: few; cdr3_aa: CSVERRTYNEQFF; cdr3_nt: TGCAGCGTTGAACGGCGGACCTACAATGAGCAGTTCTTC